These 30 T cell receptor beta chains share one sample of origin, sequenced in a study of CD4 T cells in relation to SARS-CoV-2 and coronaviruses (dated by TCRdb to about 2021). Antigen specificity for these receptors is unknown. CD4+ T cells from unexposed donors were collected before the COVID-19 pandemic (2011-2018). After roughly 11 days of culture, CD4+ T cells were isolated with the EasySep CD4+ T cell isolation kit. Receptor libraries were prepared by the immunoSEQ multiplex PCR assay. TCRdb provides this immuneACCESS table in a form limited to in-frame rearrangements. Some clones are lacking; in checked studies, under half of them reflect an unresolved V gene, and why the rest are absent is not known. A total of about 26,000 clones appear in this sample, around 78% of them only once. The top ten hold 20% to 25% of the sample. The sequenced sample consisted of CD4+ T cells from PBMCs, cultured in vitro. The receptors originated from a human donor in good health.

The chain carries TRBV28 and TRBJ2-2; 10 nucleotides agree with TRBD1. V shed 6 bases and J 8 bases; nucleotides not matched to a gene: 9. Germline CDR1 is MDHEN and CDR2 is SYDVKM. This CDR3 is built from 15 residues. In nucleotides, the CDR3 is TGTGCCAGCAGATCCGGGACAGGGGTTTGGGGGGAGCTGTTTTTT. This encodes CASRSGTGVWGELFF.

CDR3 loop: CASSPTGANTEAFF. In DNA, the CDR3 is TGTGCCAGCAGCCCGACTGGAGCGAACACTGAAGCTTTCTTT. V gene TRBV5-6 combines with J gene TRBJ1-1; D gene unclear. The CDR3 totals 14 residues. The V end was cut by 4 bases, the J end by 1 base, with 11 bases between. The germline V gene has CDR1 SGHDT and CDR2 YYEEEE.

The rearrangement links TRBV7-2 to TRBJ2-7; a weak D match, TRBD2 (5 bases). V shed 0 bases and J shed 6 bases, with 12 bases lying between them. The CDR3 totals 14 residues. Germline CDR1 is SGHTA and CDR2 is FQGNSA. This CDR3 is CASSLAGTSSEQYF. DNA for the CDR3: TGTGCCAGCAGCTTAGCGGGAACTAGTTCCGAGCAGTACTTC.

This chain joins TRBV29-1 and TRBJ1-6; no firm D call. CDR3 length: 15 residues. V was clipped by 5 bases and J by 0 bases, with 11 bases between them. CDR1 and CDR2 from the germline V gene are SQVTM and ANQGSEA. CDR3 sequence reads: CSVLIEGSYNSPLHF. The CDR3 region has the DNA TGCAGCGTTTTGATTGAGGGCTCCTATAATTCACCCCTCCACTTT.

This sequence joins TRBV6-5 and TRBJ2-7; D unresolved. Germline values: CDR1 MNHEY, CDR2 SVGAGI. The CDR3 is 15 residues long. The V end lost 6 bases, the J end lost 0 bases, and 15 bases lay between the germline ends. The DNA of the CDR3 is TGTGCCAGCAGCTCGACCGGCAGAAGCTCCTACGAGCAGTACTTC. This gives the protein CASSSTGRSSYEQYF.

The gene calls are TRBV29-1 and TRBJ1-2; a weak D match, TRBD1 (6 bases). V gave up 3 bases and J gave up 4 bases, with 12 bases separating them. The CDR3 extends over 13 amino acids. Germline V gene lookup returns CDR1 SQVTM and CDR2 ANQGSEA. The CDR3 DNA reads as TGCAGCGTTGACTCAGGGGATCTCTATGGCTACACCTTC. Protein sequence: CSVDSGDLYGYTF.

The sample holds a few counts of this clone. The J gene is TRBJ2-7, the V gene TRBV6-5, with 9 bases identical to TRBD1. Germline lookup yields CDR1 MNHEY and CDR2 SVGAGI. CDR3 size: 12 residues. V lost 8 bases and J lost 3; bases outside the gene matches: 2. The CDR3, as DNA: TGTGCCAGCGGACAGGGGCGCTACGAGCAGTACTTC. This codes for CASGQGRYEQYF.

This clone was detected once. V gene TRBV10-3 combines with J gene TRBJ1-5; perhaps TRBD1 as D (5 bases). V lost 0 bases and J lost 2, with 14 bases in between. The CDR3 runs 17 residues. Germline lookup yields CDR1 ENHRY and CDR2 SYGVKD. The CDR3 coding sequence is TGTGCCATCAGTGAGTCGGGGGGTCAGGGTGGCAATCAGCCCCAGCATTTT. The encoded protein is CAISESGGQGGNQPQHF.

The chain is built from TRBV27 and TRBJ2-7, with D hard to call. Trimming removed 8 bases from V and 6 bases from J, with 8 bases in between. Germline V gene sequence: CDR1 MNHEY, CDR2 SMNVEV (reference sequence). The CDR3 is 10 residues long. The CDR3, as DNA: TGTGCCAGCTCCGGGTGCGAGCAGTACTTC. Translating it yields CASSGCEQYF.

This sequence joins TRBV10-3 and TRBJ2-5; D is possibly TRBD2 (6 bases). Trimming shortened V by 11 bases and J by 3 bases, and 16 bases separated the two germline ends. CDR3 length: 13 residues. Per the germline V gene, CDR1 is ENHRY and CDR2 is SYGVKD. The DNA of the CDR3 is TGTGCCGCGACGGCGGGGTTGGAAGAGACCCAGTACTTC. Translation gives CAATAGLEETQYF.

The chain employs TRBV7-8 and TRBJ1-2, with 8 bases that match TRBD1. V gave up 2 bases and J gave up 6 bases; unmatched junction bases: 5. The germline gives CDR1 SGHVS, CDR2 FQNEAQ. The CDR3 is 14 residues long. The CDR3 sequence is CASSLRTGNHGYTF. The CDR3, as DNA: TGTGCCAGCAGCTTACGGACAGGGAACCATGGCTACACCTTC.

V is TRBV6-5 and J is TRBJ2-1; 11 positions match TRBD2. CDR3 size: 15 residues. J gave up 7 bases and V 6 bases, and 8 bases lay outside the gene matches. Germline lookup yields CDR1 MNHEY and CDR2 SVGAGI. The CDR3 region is CASRGLAGGLNEQFF. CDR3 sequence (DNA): TGTGCCAGCAGGGGGCTAGCGGGAGGTCTGAATGAGCAGTTCTTC.

This CDR3 reads CASSPRGTQETQYF. CDR3 DNA sequence: TGTGCCAGTAGTCCCCGTGGAACCCAAGAGACCCAGTACTTC. The V gene is TRBV19, the J gene TRBJ2-5; no definite D call. Germline CDR1 is LNHDA and CDR2 is SQIVND (reference sequence). The CDR3 consists of 14 residues. V dropped 5 bases and J dropped 1 base, with 11 bases sitting between them. Together with reference TRBV19 and TRBJ2-5, the CDR3 gives the full variable domain: DGGITQSPKYLFRKEGQNVTLSCEQNLNHDAMYWYRQDPGQGLRLIYYSQIVNDFQKGDIAEGYSVSREKKESFPLTVTSAQKNPTAFYLCASSPRGTQETQYFGPGTRLLVL.

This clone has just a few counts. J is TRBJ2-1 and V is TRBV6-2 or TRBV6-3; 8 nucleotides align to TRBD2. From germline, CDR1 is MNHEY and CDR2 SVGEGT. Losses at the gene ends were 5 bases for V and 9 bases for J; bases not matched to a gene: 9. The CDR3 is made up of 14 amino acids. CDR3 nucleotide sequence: TGTGCCAGCAGTAGGGCGGGGGGTATGACTGAGCAGTTCTTC. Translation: CASSRAGGMTEQFF.

The DNA of the CDR3 is TGTGCCAGTAGTCCGGGGACAGGGGGCTACAATGAGCAGTTCTTC. Protein: CASSPGTGGYNEQFF. The chain employs TRBV19 and TRBJ2-1; TRBD1 agrees at 11 bases. CDR1 is LNHDA, CDR2 SQIVND, per germline (reference sequence). CDR3 length: 15 residues. V lost 5 bases and J lost 3; bases outside the gene matches: 3.

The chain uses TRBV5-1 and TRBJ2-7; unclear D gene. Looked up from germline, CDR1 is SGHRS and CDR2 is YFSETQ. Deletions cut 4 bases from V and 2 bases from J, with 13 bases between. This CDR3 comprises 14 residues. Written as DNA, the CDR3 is TGCGCCAGCAGCCCACGCATGGGTACCTACGAGCAGTACTTC. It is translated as CASSPRMGTYEQYF.

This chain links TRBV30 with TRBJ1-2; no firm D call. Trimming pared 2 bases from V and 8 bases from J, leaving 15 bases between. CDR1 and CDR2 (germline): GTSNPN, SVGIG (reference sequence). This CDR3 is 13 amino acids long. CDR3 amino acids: CAWSPCPSFGYTF. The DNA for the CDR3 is TGTGCCTGGAGTCCATGCCCAAGTTTCGGCTACACCTTC.

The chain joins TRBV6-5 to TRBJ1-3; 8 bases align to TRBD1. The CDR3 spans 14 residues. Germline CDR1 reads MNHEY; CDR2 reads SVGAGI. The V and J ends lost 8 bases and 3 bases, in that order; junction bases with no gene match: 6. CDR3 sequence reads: CASRPGTGGNTIYF. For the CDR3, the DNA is TGTGCCAGCCGCCCAGGGACAGGTGGAAACACCATATATTTT.

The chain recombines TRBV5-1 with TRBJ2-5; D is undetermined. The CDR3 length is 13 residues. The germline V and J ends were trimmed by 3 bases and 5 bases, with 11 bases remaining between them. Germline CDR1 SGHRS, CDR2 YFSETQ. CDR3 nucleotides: TGCGCCAGCAGCTCCGGAGTGGTCGAGACCCAGTACTTC. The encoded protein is CASSSGVVETQYF.

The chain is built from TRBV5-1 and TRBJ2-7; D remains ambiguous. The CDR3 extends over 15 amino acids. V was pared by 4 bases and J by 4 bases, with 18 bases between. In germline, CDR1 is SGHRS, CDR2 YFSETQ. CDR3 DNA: TGCGCCAGCAGCCCCGAGGCAGGCGGCGTGTACGAGCAGTACTTC. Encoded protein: CASSPEAGGVYEQYF.

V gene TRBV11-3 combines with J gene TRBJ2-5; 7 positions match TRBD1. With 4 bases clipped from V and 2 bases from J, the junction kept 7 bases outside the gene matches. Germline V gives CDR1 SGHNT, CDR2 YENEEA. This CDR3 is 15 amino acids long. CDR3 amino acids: CASSYGQAKQETQYF. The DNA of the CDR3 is TGTGCCAGCAGCTACGGACAGGCTAAACAAGAGACCCAGTACTTC.

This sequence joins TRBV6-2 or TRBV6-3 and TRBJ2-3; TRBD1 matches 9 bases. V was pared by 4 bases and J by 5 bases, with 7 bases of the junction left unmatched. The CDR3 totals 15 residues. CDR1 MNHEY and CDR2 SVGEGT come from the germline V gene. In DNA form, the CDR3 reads TGTGCCAGCAGTTCCCGGGACAGGGCCATAGATACGCAGTATTTT. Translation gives CASSSRDRAIDTQYF.

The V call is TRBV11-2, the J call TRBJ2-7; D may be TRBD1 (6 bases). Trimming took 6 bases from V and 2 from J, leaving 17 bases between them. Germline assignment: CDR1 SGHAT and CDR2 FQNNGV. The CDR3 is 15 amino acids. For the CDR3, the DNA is TGTGCCAGCAGTATGAACAGGGCCACCGCCTACGAGCAGTACTTC. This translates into CASSMNRATAYEQYF.

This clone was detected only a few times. CDR3: CASGWNSYNSPLHF. CDR3 nucleotide sequence: TGTGCTAGTGGTTGGAACTCCTATAATTCACCCCTCCACTTT. The chain combines TRBV12-5 with TRBJ1-6; D unclear. The germline CDR1 and CDR2 sequences are LGHNT and FRNRAP. The CDR3 contains 14 residues. The V and J ends lost 4 bases and 0 bases respectively, with 4 bases between them.

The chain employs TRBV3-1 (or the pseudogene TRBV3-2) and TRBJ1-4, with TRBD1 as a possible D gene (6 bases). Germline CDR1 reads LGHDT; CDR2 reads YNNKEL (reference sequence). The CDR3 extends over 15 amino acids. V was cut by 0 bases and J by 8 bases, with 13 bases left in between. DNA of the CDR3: TGTGCCAGCAGCCAAGATATGAGGGGGGACGAAAAACTGTTTTTT. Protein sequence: CASSQDMRGDEKLFF.

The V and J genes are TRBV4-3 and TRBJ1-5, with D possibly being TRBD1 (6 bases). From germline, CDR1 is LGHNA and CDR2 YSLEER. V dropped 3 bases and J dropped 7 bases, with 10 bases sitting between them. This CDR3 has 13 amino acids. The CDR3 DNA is TGCGCCAGCAGCCAGGACAGATTACAGCCCCAGCATTTT. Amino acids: CASSQDRLQPQHF.

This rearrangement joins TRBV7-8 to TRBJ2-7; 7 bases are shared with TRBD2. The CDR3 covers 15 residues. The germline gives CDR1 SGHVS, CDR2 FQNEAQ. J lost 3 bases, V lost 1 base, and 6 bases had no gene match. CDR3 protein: CASSLEVAGGYEQYF. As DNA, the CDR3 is TGTGCCAGCAGCTTAGAAGTAGCGGGTGGCTACGAGCAGTACTTC.

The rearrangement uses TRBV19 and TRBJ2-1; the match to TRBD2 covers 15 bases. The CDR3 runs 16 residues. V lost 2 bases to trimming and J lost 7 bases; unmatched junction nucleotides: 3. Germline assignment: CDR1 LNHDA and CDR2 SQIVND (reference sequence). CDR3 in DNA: TGTGCCAGTAGTATACCGGGACTAGCGGGGGGTAATGAGCAGTTCTTC. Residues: CASSIPGLAGGNEQFF.

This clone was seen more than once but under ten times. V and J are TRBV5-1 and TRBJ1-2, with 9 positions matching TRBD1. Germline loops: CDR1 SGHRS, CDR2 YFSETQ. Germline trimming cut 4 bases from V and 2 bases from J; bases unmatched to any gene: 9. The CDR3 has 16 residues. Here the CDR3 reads CASSAGGTGNNYGYTF. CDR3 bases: TGCGCCAGCAGCGCTGGCGGGACAGGGAACAACTATGGCTACACCTTC.

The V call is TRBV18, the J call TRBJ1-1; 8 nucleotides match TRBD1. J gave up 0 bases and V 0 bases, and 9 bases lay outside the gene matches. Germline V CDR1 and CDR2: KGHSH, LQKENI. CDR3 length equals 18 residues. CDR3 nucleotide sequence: TGTGCCAGCTCACCACCGACAGGGGCCCGATTTATGAACACTGAAGCTTTCTTT. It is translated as CASSPPTGARFMNTEAFF.